This T cell receptor (beta chain) was profiled in a study of T cell repertoires in cytomegalovirus infection. Overall study context: Public TCR beta signatures provided an indication of both CMV infection and a matching HLA type.

Study-wide results and caveats: It was HLA-C-restricted CMV-specific TCR beta clonotypes that dominated the response ex vivo. Cumulative frequency (of public TCR beta family members) identified carriers of CMV plus the relevant HLA.

From the reads, TCRdb called clonotypes with MiXCR, one entry per CDR3 protein. The sample contains 130,000 or so distinct CDR3 sequences, roughly 6% of which appear only once. With regard to this clonotype: Its antigen is as yet unknown.

Sample: PBMCs. The sequence came from a human donor in good health (CMV status not recorded). Some clones in this sample may be carry-over from other donors' samples.

CDR3 sequence reads: CASSVAAPSTDTQYF. CDR3 DNA: TGTGCCAGCAGCGTAGCGGCCCCTAGCACAGATACGCAGTATTTT. The rearrangement links TRBV14 to TRBJ2-3; TRBD2 might be the D (6 bases). V dropped 5 bases and J dropped 0 bases, with 12 bases sitting between them. The CDR3 is made up of 15 amino acids. Germline V lookup: CDR1 SGHDN, CDR2 FVKESK.